A single sample is the source of the 14 T cell receptor beta chains below, sequenced in a study of OX40 agonist ivuxolimab in advanced cancers. Sequencing was performed with immunoSEQ multiplex PCR; in TCRdb, only in-frame clones are kept and a portion is missing. The table records about 79,000 clones, 91% of them present only once. The specimen was CD4+ or CD8+ T cells sorted from blood, collected in a trial of the OX40 agonist ivuxolimab. The origin of the receptors is an adult with an advanced solid tumor such as melanoma, head and neck, liver or kidney cancer.

The rearrangement links TRBV30 to TRBJ1-5; D remains ambiguous. This CDR3 contains 13 residues. With 0 bases removed from V and 8 bases from J, the gap between germline ends came to 11 bases. Germline CDR1 reads GTSNPN; CDR2 reads SVGIG (reference sequence). CDR3: CAWSVAVLKPQHF. DNA of the CDR3: TGTGCCTGGAGTGTAGCGGTTTTGAAGCCCCAGCATTTT.

The rearrangement joins TRBV6-4 to TRBJ1-2; D is ambiguous. Germline values: CDR1 MRHNA, CDR2 SNTAGT. This CDR3 comprises 14 residues. With 0 bases removed from V and 6 bases from J, the gap between germline ends came to 11 bases. The CDR3 spells CASSDSGMSHGYTF. The CDR3 DNA sequence: TGTGCCAGCAGTGACTCTGGGATGAGCCATGGCTACACCTTC.

The chain recombines TRBV7-9 with TRBJ2-7; the D is unclear. In germline, CDR1 is SEHNR, CDR2 FQNEAQ (reference sequence). Between the trimmed V and J ends, which lost 10 bases and 1 base, there was a span of 17 bases. The CDR3 length is 14 residues. The CDR3 sequence: CANLGRTNSYEQYF. CDR3 sequence (DNA): TGTGCCAACCTGGGCAGGACGAATTCCTACGAGCAGTACTTC.

The genes are TRBV30 and TRBJ1-1; D is possibly TRBD1 (6 bases). Trimming pared 3 bases from V and 0 bases from J, leaving 8 bases between. This CDR3 is built from 13 residues. The germline V gene encodes CDR1 GTSNPN and CDR2 SVGIG (reference sequence). CDR3 amino acids: CAWRWTVNTEAFF. CDR3 sequence (DNA): TGTGCCTGGAGGTGGACAGTGAACACTGAAGCTTTCTTT.

The chain links TRBV10-3 to TRBJ2-7; D not certain. V was shortened by 5 bases and J by 6 bases, with 8 bases between the two germline ends. Per germline, CDR1 ENHRY and CDR2 SYGVKD. The CDR3 consists of 11 residues. The CDR3 is CAISPGSEQYF. The CDR3 DNA reads TGTGCCATCAGTCCCGGAAGCGAGCAGTACTTC.

This chain connects TRBV5-5 to TRBJ1-4, with 8 bases that match TRBD1. With 4 bases clipped from V and 7 bases from J, the junction kept 6 bases outside the gene matches. The CDR3 runs 14 residues. CDR1 is SGHKS and CDR2 is YYEKEE in the germline V gene (reference sequence). This CDR3 is CASSKTGVGEKLFF. As DNA, the CDR3 is TGTGCCAGCAGCAAGACAGGGGTGGGTGAAAAACTGTTTTTT.

V gene TRBV28 combines with J gene TRBJ2-7, with 7 bases fitting TRBD1. V lost 6 bases to trimming and J lost 7 bases; unmatched junction nucleotides: 9. CDR1 is MDHEN and CDR2 is SYDVKM in the germline V gene. The CDR3 runs 13 residues. Written as DNA, the CDR3 is TGTGCCAGCAGCCGTACTGACAGGGTTGAGCAGTACTTC. Translation: CASSRTDRVEQYF.

CDR3 in amino acids: CAWRSRSKSYEQYF. Written as DNA, the CDR3 is TGTGCCTGGAGGAGTAGGTCCAAGAGCTACGAGCAGTACTTC. The gene calls are TRBV30 and TRBJ2-7, with D uncertain. The germline V gene has CDR1 GTSNPN and CDR2 SVGIG (reference sequence). The ends were cut back, 3 bases at V and 3 bases at J, with 15 bases in the middle. CDR3 length: 14 amino acids.

V usage is TRBV28 and J usage is TRBJ2-1; D possibly corresponds to TRBD1 (5 bases). Trimming removed 3 bases from V and 10 bases from J, with 13 bases in between. The CDR3 spans 13 residues. Germline CDR1 is MDHEN and CDR2 is SYDVKM. CDR3 in amino acids: CASSFIPQAEQFF. CDR3 DNA: TGTGCCAGCAGTTTTATCCCACAGGCAGAGCAGTTCTTC.

This CDR3 is CASSPEVGELTYEQYF. The CDR3 DNA is TGCGCCAGCAGCCCGGAAGTCGGGGAGTTAACCTACGAGCAGTACTTC. This rearrangement joins TRBV5-1 to TRBJ2-7, with D possibly matching TRBD2 (5 bases). The CDR3 spans 16 residues. Trimming stripped 4 bases from V and 2 bases from J, with 19 bases between. Looked up from germline, CDR1 is SGHRS and CDR2 is YFSETQ.

The chain combines TRBV28 with TRBJ2-2; tentatively, D is TRBD2 (6 bases). Looked up from germline, CDR1 is MDHEN and CDR2 is SYDVKM. The CDR3 is 16 amino acids. Trimming shortened V by 4 bases and J by 6 bases, and 18 bases separated the two germline ends. CDR3 residues: CASSSPTPPGAGELFF. CDR3 bases: TGTGCCAGCAGTTCCCCAACGCCCCCGGGGGCCGGGGAGCTGTTTTTT.

This clone has a single count. V is TRBV27 and J is TRBJ1-1; TRBD1 might be the D (6 bases). The CDR3 loop spans 14 amino acids. Per the germline V gene, CDR1 is MNHEY and CDR2 is SMNVEV (reference sequence). V lost 5 bases to trimming and J lost 4 bases, with 14 bases between them. Here the CDR3 DNA reads TGTGCCAGCAGTCCCAGGGGAGTGCGCACTGAAGCTTTCTTT. Translated, it gives CASSPRGVRTEAFF.

The chain couples TRBV9 to TRBJ1-5; D call uncertain. Germline loops: CDR1 SGDLS, CDR2 YYNGEE. V was trimmed by 3 bases and J by 1 base, leaving 11 bases between them. The CDR3 sequence is 15 residues long. DNA of the CDR3: TGTGCCAGCAGCGAGGACGCCCTGAGCAATCAGCCCCAGCATTTT. This encodes CASSEDALSNQPQHF.

The genes are TRBV19 and TRBJ1-5, with 7 bases that match TRBD1. The CDR3 covers 14 residues. Unmatched junction bases numbered 2, after V lost 3 bases and J lost 3 bases. The germline CDR1 and CDR2 sequences are LNHDA and SQIVND (reference sequence). CDR3 region: CASSMQGVNQPQHF. The CDR3 DNA reads as TGTGCCAGTAGTATGCAGGGGGTCAATCAGCCCCAGCATTTT. Drawing the rest from reference TRBV19 and TRBJ1-5, the complete variable domain is DGGITQSPKYLFRKEGQNVTLSCEQNLNHDAMYWYRQDPGQGLRLIYYSQIVNDFQKGDIAEGYSVSREKKESFPLTVTSAQKNPTAFYLCASSMQGVNQPQHFGDGTRLSIL.